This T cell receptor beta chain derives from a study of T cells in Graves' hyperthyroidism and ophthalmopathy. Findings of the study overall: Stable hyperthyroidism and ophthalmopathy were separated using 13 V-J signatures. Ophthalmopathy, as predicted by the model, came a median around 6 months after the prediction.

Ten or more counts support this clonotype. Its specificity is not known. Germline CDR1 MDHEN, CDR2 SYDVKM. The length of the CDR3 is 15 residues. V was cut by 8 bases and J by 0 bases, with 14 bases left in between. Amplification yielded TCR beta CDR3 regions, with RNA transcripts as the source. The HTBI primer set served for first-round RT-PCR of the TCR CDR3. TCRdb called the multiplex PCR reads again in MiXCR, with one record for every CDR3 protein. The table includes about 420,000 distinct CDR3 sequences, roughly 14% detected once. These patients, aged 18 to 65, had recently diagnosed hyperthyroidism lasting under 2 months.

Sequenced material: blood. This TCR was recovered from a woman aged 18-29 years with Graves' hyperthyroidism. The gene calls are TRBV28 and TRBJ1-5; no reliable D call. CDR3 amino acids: CASGGSEDSNQPQHF. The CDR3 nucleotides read TGTGCCAGCGGAGGATCGGAGGATAGCAATCAGCCCCAGCATTTT.